This note documents a single T cell receptor beta chain sequence. Its antigen is still unknown. The sample comes from a study of OX40 agonist ivuxolimab in advanced cancers. Study at large: Partial responses were achieved by three patients, one with hepatocellular carcinoma and two with cutaneous melanoma. Study results and caveats: At 0.1 to 3.0 mg/kg, clonal expansion of CD4+ and CD8+ blood T cells had occurred by week 6. The mean number of expanded clones was higher in CD8+ T cells than in CD4+.

Per germline, CDR1 SGHAT and CDR2 FQNNGV. CDR3 length equals 14 residues. V lost 7 bases, J lost 1 base, and 11 bases lay in between. Produced via immunoSEQ multiplex PCR; TCRdb's table is partial and in-frame only. The repertoire holds about 82,000 clones, with around 78% as singletons. No patient had autoimmune disease or received systemic immunosuppression. The rearrangement joins TRBV11-2 to TRBJ1-5; no clear D gene. The input for sequencing was CD4+ or CD8+ T cells sorted from blood, taken in a trial of the OX40 agonist ivuxolimab. The origin of this receptor is an adult with an advanced solid tumor such as melanoma, head and neck, liver or kidney cancer. The CDR3 is CASMGGESNQPQHF. Here the CDR3 DNA reads TGTGCCAGCATGGGCGGAGAGAGCAATCAGCCCCAGCATTTT.